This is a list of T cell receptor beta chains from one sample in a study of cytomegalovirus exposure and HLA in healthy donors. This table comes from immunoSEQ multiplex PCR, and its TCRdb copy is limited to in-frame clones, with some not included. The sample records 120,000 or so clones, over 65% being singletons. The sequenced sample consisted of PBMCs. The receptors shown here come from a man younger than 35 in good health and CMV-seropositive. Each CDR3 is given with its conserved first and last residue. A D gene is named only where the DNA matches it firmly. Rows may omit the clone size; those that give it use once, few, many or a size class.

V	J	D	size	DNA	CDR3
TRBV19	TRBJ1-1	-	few	TGTGCCAGTAGTCTGGGACACCCCATGAACACTGAAGCTTTCTTT	CASSLGHPMNTEAFF
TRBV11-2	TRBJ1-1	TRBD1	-	TGTGCCAGCAGCTTAATCGGGACAGGGTTTACCACTGAAGCTTTCTTT	CASSLIGTGFTTEAFF
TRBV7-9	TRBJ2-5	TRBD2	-	TGTGCCAGCAGCTTGGGGGGACTAGCGAGGGCAGAGACCCAGTACTTC	CASSLGGLARAETQYF
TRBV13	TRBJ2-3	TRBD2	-	TGTGCCAGCAGCACCCTAGCGGGGGGTAGCACAGATACGCAGTATTTT	CASSTLAGGSTDTQYF
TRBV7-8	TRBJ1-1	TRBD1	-	TGTGCCAGCAGCTTGGCCGGACAGGGGATGGCAGTGAACACTGAAGCTTTCTTT	CASSLAGQGMAVNTEAFF
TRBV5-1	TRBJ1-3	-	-	TGCGCCAGCAGCTTGACACAGCCGAGCTCTGGAAACACCATATATTTT	CASSLTQPSSGNTIYF
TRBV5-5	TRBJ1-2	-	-	TGTGCCAGCAGCTTGGCAGGGGCGGAAGGCTATGGCTACACCTTC	CASSLAGAEGYGYTF
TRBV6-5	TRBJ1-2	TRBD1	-	TGTGCCAGCAGCCCGGGACAGGTTGGCGGCTACACCTTC	CASSPGQVGGYTF
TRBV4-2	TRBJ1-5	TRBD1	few	TGTGCCAGCAGCTACAGGGGTAGGAGCAATCAGCCCCAGCATTTT	CASSYRGRSNQPQHF
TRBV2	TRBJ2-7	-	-	TGTGCCAGCAGGCGATTCTACGAGCAGTACTTC	CASRRFYEQYF
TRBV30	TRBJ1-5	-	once	TGTGCCTGGAGGCCCACAGGGATCGATCAGCCCCAGCATTTT	CAWRPTGIDQPQHF
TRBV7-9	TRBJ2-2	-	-	TGTGCCAGCAGCTCGGGACTCATGAACACCGGGGAGCTGTTTTTT	CASSSGLMNTGELFF
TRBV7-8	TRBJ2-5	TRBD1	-	TGTGCCAGCAGCTTACGGGGACAGTCTCAAGAGACCCAGTACTTC	CASSLRGQSQETQYF
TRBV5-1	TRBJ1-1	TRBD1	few	TGCGCCAGCAGCTTAACGTCCCGGGACAGGGTGAACACTGAAGCTTTCTTT	CASSLTSRDRVNTEAFF
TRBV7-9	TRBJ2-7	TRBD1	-	TGTGCCAGCAGCCCTACCTCCGGGACAGGGGATGGCGAGCAGTACTTC	CASSPTSGTGDGEQYF
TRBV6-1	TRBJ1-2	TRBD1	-	TGTGCCAGCACCGTAGGACAGGGGGCGGATGGCTACACCTTC	CASTVGQGADGYTF
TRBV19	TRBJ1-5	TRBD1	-	TGTGCCAGTAGCTCAATTACAGGGGGACACAATCAGCCCCAGCATTTT	CASSSITGGHNQPQHF
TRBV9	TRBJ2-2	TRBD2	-	TGTGCCTCTGGGGGGGAGAACACCGGGGAGCTGTTTTTT	CASGGENTGELFF
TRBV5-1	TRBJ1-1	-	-	TGCGCCAGCAAACAGAACACTGAAGCTTTCTTT	CASKQNTEAFF
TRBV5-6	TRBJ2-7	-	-	TGTGCCAGCAGCTTGGAGACTTGGCCTCTCTCCTACGAGCAGTACTTC	CASSLETWPLSYEQYF
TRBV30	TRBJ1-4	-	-	TGTGCCTGGAACGGGTCCGGGGAAAAACTGTTTTTT	CAWNGSGEKLFF
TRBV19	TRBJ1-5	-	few	TGTGCCAGTAGTATCGCCGTAGGCAATCAGCCCCAGCATTTT	CASSIAVGNQPQHF
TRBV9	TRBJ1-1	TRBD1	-	TGTGCCCAGGGACAGGGAAGTTTGAACACTGAAGCTTTCTTT	CAQGQGSLNTEAFF
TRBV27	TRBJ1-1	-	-	TGTGCCAGCAGTTTTAAGGGGCCCACTGAAGCTTTCTTT	CASSFKGPTEAFF
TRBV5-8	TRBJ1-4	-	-	TGTGCCAGCAGCTCGACCGGGACAAATTTTGAAAAACTGTTTTTT	CASSSTGTNFEKLFF
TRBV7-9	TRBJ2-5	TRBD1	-	TGTGCCAGCAGCTACAGGGGGCAAGAGACCCAGTACTTC	CASSYRGQETQYF
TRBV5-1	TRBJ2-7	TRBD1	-	TGCGCCAGCAGCTTGCCGGACAGGGGGTTTGACGAGCAGTACTTC	CASSLPDRGFDEQYF
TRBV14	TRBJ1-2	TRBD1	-	TGTGCCAGCAGCCCTAGACAGGGGCCAGCCGGTGGCTACACCTTC	CASSPRQGPAGGYTF
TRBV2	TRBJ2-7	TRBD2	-	TGTGCCAGCAGTGAAAGTAGCGGGGGGGCATACGAGCAGTACTTC	CASSESSGGAYEQYF
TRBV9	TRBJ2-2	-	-	TGTGCCAGCAGCGTAGGAAAGGGGACCGGGGAGCTGTTTTTT	CASSVGKGTGELFF
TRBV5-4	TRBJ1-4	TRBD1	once	TGTGCCAGCAGCTCGGGTCCAGGGGGGACCGCAACTAATGAAAAACTGTTTTTT	CASSSGPGGTATNEKLFF
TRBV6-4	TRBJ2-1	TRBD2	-	TGTGCCAGCAGTGATCTAGCGGGGGGGCAAAATGAGCAGTTCTTC	CASSDLAGGQNEQFF
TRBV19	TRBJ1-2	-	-	TGTGCCAGTAGCTCCCCGGACAAATTTAACTATGGCTACACCTTC	CASSSPDKFNYGYTF
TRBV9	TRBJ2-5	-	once	TGTGCCAGCACTTTAGCGGAGTCTAGCCAAGAGACCCAGTACTTC	CASTLAESSQETQYF
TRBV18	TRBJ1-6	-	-	TGTGCCAGCTCACCAAATTTAGGGGTTGATTCACCCCTCCACTTT	CASSPNLGVDSPLHF
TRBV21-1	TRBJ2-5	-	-	TGTGCCAGCAGCAGCGGCCCCGGGGCCCAGTACTTC	CASSSGPGAQYF
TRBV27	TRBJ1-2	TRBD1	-	TGTGCCAGCAAAAATACAGGGGAAGGCTACACCTTC	CASKNTGEGYTF